Each of the 14 T cell receptor beta chains below was sequenced from the same sample in a study of blood T cells in healthy people across ages. Together with a sample-barcoded 5' primer, a J-beta primer mix was included in a second PCR lasting about 6 to 12 cycles. TCRdb reanalysed the 5' RACE reads using MiXCR and keeps one entry per CDR3 protein. The sample holds hundreds of thousands of distinct CDR3 sequences; around 20% are singletons and the top ten take about 3.6%. Source material: blood. All receptors derive from a man between 65 and 79 years old in good health.

This clonotype was observed a few times. V and J are TRBV28 and TRBJ2-7; TRBD1 matches at 7 bases. This CDR3 has 15 residues. CDR1 and CDR2 (germline): MDHEN, SYDVKM. V dropped 4 bases and J dropped 2; count of bases not matched to a gene: 8. The CDR3 nucleotides read TGTGCCAGCAGTTCCCCTCCGGGACAGACCTACGAGCAGTACTTC. Its protein is CASSSPPGQTYEQYF.

The chain employs TRBV6-1 and TRBJ2-1; 11 positions agree with TRBD2. The V and J ends lost 4 bases and 12 bases, in that order; junction bases with no gene match: 11. Looked up from germline, CDR1 is MNHNS and CDR2 is SASEGT. The CDR3 runs to 15 residues. Here the CDR3 reads CASSAELLAGDVQFF. In DNA, the CDR3 is TGTGCCAGCAGTGCTGAATTACTAGCGGGAGATGTGCAGTTCTTC.

This clonotype was found a few times. V gene TRBV7-2 combines with J gene TRBJ2-7; 15 bases are a match to TRBD2. The germline V gene has CDR1 SGHTA and CDR2 FQGNSA. V lost 5 bases and J lost 7; bases outside the gene matches: 3. This CDR3 comprises 14 residues. The CDR3 DNA is TGTGCCAGCAGCCGAGGACTAGCGGGAGGGGAGCAGTACTTC. It encodes CASSRGLAGGEQYF.

The chain combines TRBV21-1 with TRBJ2-1; TRBD1 is the table's D call and was not checked against the DNA. TRBV21-1 represents a pseudogene. The CDR3 is 20 residues long. The CDR3 loop reads CASSGGWFKSVSQPYNEQFF. CDR3 DNA sequence: TGTGCCAGCTCAGGGGGGTGGTTTAAAAGCGTCTCACAACCGTACAATGAGCAGTTCTTC.

The chain has TRBV12-3 or TRBV12-4 and TRBJ1-2, with D possibly being TRBD1 (5 bases). CDR3 length equals 14 residues. The germline V and J ends were trimmed by 4 bases and 3 bases, with 12 bases remaining between them. The DNA of the CDR3 is TGTGCCAGCAGTTCTAGCGGGGACTACTATGGCTACACCTTC. Translated, it gives CASSSSGDYYGYTF.

The chain carries TRBV7-9 and TRBJ1-2; 7 bases are shared with TRBD1. Germline trimming cut 5 bases from V and 3 bases from J; bases unmatched to any gene: 9. The germline gives CDR1 SEHNR, CDR2 FQNEAQ (reference sequence). This CDR3 is built from 15 residues. The DNA for the CDR3 is TGTGCCAGCAGCATAAGGGACAGCACGGACTATGGCTACACCTTC. Encoded protein: CASSIRDSTDYGYTF.

In its sample, this clonotype was seen a few times. The J gene is TRBJ2-2, the V gene TRBV3-1; the match to TRBD1 covers 10 bases. The CDR3 runs 16 residues. The V gene end was trimmed by 3 bases and the J gene end by 6 bases; junction bases not matched to a gene: 7. Germline values: CDR1 LGHDT, CDR2 YNNKEL (reference sequence). The chain's CDR3 is CASSHAAGTGAGELFF. The CDR3 nucleotides read TGTGCCAGCAGCCACGCAGCCGGGACAGGGGCCGGGGAGCTGTTTTTT.

This clonotype showed up many times. The chain carries TRBV5-1 and TRBJ2-5; D possibly corresponds to TRBD1 (5 bases). Germline values: CDR1 SGHRS, CDR2 YFSETQ. The ends were cut back, 2 bases at V and 11 bases at J, with 13 bases in the middle. The CDR3 has 12 amino acids. The CDR3 DNA reads TGCGCCAGCAGCTTACCTTCGACAGAGCAGTACTTC. Protein sequence: CASSLPSTEQYF.

This chain links TRBV2 with TRBJ1-4; 7 nucleotides agree with TRBD1. With V trimmed by 7 bases and J by 3 bases, 5 bases remained unmatched. This CDR3 comprises 14 residues. Germline V gene lookup returns CDR1 SNHLY and CDR2 FYNNEI. The CDR3 DNA is TGTGCCAGCAAAATACAGGGGTCTAATGAAAAACTGTTTTTT. Translation: CASKIQGSNEKLFF.

This clonotype was recorded at least ten times. This chain connects TRBV7-9 to TRBJ2-3; the D is unclear. The CDR3 is made up of 14 amino acids. Germline lookup yields CDR1 SEHNR and CDR2 FQNEAQ (reference sequence). Trimming cost V 3 bases and J 1 base, with 8 bases left between them. The CDR3 DNA is TGTGCCAGCAGCTTCTTACGGCGCACAGATACGCAGTATTTT. Translation: CASSFLRRTDTQYF.

This clonotype was observed a few times. V and J are TRBV28 and TRBJ2-5; 7 bases fit TRBD2. J lost 5 bases, V lost 6 bases, and 6 bases had no gene match. The CDR3 is 13 amino acids. Germline loops: CDR1 MDHEN, CDR2 SYDVKM. CDR3 sequence: CASSIAGGETQYF. The CDR3 DNA is TGTGCCAGCAGCATAGCGGGCGGGGAGACCCAGTACTTC.

This clonotype has just a few counts. The gene calls are TRBV10-1 and TRBJ2-7; 10 positions match TRBD1. Germline V lookup: CDR1 WNHNN, CDR2 SYGVQD (reference sequence). CDR3 length: 15 residues. Trimming removed 6 bases from V and 2 bases from J; junction bases left unmatched: 7. CDR3 in DNA: TGCGCCAGCAGCAAGAATGGACAGGGGGCCTACGAGCAGTACTTC. Residues: CASSKNGQGAYEQYF.

This clonotype was picked up many times. V and J are TRBV27 and TRBJ2-3, with 12 bases lining up with TRBD2. Germline V CDR1 and CDR2: MNHEY, SMNVEV (reference sequence). The CDR3 loop spans 16 amino acids. After removal of 5 bases from V and 2 bases from J, the junction contained 5 bases not matched to a gene. CDR3 protein: CASSMTSGRYTDTQYF. The CDR3 DNA follows: TGTGCCAGCAGTATGACTAGCGGGAGATACACAGATACGCAGTATTTT.

V usage is TRBV20-1 and J usage is TRBJ2-3; possibly TRBD2 for D (6 bases). Deletions cut 6 bases from V and 0 bases from J, with 13 bases between. This CDR3 has 14 amino acids. CDR1 and CDR2 (germline): DFQATT, SNEGSKA (reference sequence). CDR3 sequence (DNA): TGCAGTGCCGACATCGCGGGAAGCACAGATACGCAGTATTTT. Amino acid sequence: CSADIAGSTDTQYF.